This T cell receptor (beta chain) comes out of a study of T cell responses to AZD1222 COVID-19 vaccine. Overall study: Whether given at about 4 or about 12 weeks, second doses were pooled.

Some clones are missing from TCRdb's copy, which holds only in-frame ones; the method was immunoSEQ multiplex PCR. The sample consists of 100,000 to 150,000 clones, roughly 87% of them appearing once. The germline CDR1 and CDR2 sequences are SGHDT and YYEEEE. The ends were cut back, 0 bases at V and 3 bases at J, with 4 bases in the middle. The CDR3 has 12 amino acids. Points on this clone: Its antigen is as yet unknown.

General study results and limits: Recipients of two AZD1222 doses showed rising Spike-specific TCR breadth and depth. No day 14 peak samples; only post-peak repertoires were characterized. Among the donors, most were white British and more were female, and clonal diversity was possibly underestimated.

The chain combines TRBV5-6 with TRBJ2-7; D gene unclear. Source: peripheral blood, taken on day 0 of AZD1222 vaccination. This clonotype was sampled from an adult in good health. The CDR3 protein is CASSLEGYEQYF. In DNA, the CDR3 is TGTGCCAGCAGCTTGGAGGGCTACGAGCAGTACTTC.